What follows are 13 T cell receptor beta chains derived from one specimen sequenced in a study of regulatory T cells in long-lasting Graves disease. Arm-PCR of CDR3 regions with iRepertoire HTBI primers generated TCR beta libraries. Each CDR3 protein gets one entry after TCRdb re-called the multiplex PCR reads with MiXCR. This sample has around 250,000 distinct CDR3 sequences, with around 20% found just once. Sample time point: newly diagnosed GD, antithyroid drugs for less than 3 months. PBMCs provided the RNA from which the TCR library was made. The material sequenced was peripheral blood mononuclear cells (PBMCs), taken at new diagnosis, from a patient treated with antithyroid drugs. The receptors here all came from a female donor with Graves disease.

This clonotype was counted ten times or more. This rearrangement joins TRBV10-1 to TRBJ1-1; D is undetermined. This CDR3 is built from 15 residues. Germline values: CDR1 WNHNN, CDR2 SYGVQD (reference sequence). Trimming pared 3 bases from V and 6 bases from J, leaving 17 bases between. This CDR3 reads CASSEHQSLRAEAFF. The DNA for the CDR3 is TGCGCCAGCAGTGAACATCAGTCCCTCCGAGCTGAAGCTTTCTTT.

This clonotype was counted ten times or more. The chain links TRBV2 to TRBJ2-3, with 10 bases lining up with TRBD1. Germline values: CDR1 SNHLY, CDR2 FYNNEI. With V trimmed by 6 bases and J by 4 bases, 7 bases remained unmatched. The CDR3 extends over 15 amino acids. CDR3 bases: TGTGCCAGCAGCTTCGGGACAGGGGTAGCAGATACGCAGTATTTT. Protein sequence: CASSFGTGVADTQYF.

This clonotype has ten or more counts. The chain employs TRBV10-1 and TRBJ2-7; D is perhaps TRBD1 (6 bases). Germline V gene lookup returns CDR1 WNHNN and CDR2 SYGVQD (reference sequence). Trimming removed 5 bases from V and 0 bases from J, with 14 bases in between. This CDR3 contains 15 residues. CDR3 in DNA: TGCGCCAGCAGTATACAGGGTCTCCGCTCCTACGAGCAGTACTTC. Its translation: CASSIQGLRSYEQYF.

This clonotype was observed many times. V gene TRBV10-1 combines with J gene TRBJ2-2; 10 bases match TRBD1. The CDR3 contains 16 residues. With 9 bases clipped from V and 4 bases from J, the junction kept 11 bases outside the gene matches. The germline gives CDR1 WNHNN, CDR2 SYGVQD (reference sequence). The CDR3 sequence: CASSGPGQGITGELFF. DNA of the CDR3: TGCGCCAGTTCGGGTCCGGGACAGGGGATCACCGGGGAGCTGTTTTTT.

This clonotype has a count of ten or more. The chain has TRBV20-1 and TRBJ1-1; D remains ambiguous. The CDR3 runs to 13 residues. V was trimmed by 6 bases and J by 3 bases, leaving 14 bases between them. Germline CDR1 and CDR2: DFQATT and SNEGSKA (reference sequence). CDR3 coding DNA: TGCAGTGCCCACACTCCCGAGGACACTGAAGCTTTCTTT. This sequence encodes CSAHTPEDTEAFF.

In its sample, this clonotype was seen a few times. The J gene is TRBJ1-1, the V gene TRBV4-3; weak D call: TRBD1 (5 bases). CDR3 length: 15 residues. Germline assignment: CDR1 LGHNA and CDR2 YSLEER. The V end was cut by 3 bases, the J end by 3 bases, with 14 bases between. This CDR3 reads CASSQGPQVDTEAFF. In nucleotides, the CDR3 is TGCGCCAGCAGCCAGGGCCCACAGGTTGACACTGAAGCTTTCTTT.

There are many counts of this clonotype. The chain recombines TRBV6-1 with TRBJ2-6, with TRBD2 matching over 8 bases. Germline V gene data show CDR1 as MNHNS and CDR2 as SASEGT. V shed 10 bases, J shed 4 bases, and the junction held 6 bases outside the gene matches. CDR3 length: 14 amino acids. The CDR3 here is CAIGGGVGANVLTF. CDR3 coding DNA: TGTGCCATCGGGGGGGGGGTAGGGGCCAACGTCCTGACTTTC.

This clonotype has more than one count but fewer than ten. V gene TRBV28 combines with J gene TRBJ1-2, with D unclear. The CDR3 has 15 residues. Per germline, CDR1 MDHEN and CDR2 SYDVKM. Trimming stripped 3 bases from V and 0 bases from J, with 11 bases between. The CDR3 DNA follows: TGTGCCAGCAGTTTTATCGTTAGGGCTAACTATGGCTACACCTTC. Its translation: CASSFIVRANYGYTF.

This clonotype was seen repeatedly, ten times or more. The chain recombines TRBV12-3 or TRBV12-4 with TRBJ2-7; D gene ambiguous. V was trimmed by 3 bases and J by 1 base, leaving 10 bases between them. This CDR3 is built from 14 residues. CDR3 sequence: CASSFWGLSYEQYF. CDR3 nucleotide sequence: TGTGCCAGCAGTTTCTGGGGATTGTCCTACGAGCAGTACTTC.

Many counts were recorded for this clonotype. The J gene is TRBJ1-1, the V gene TRBV18, with D hard to call. Looked up from germline, CDR1 is KGHSH and CDR2 is LQKENI. The CDR3 is 14 residues long. V lost 6 bases to trimming and J lost 3 bases, with 14 bases between them. CDR3 region: CASSPGPGDTEAFF. The DNA for the CDR3 is TGTGCCAGCTCCCCCGGCCCCGGGGACACTGAAGCTTTCTTT.

DNA of the CDR3: TGTGCCAGCAGCTCGGACAGGATAAACACTGAAGCTTTCTTT. This encodes CASSSDRINTEAFF. The chain is built from TRBV7-2 and TRBJ1-1; 7 bases map to TRBD1. Germline lookup yields CDR1 SGHTA and CDR2 FQGNSA. The CDR3 contains 14 residues. Losses at the gene ends were 4 bases for V and 2 bases for J; bases not matched to a gene: 4. The variable domain in full, with the rest retrieved from reference TRBV7-2 and TRBJ1-1, is GAGVSQSPSNKVTEKGKDVELRCDPISGHTALYWYRQSLGQGLEFLIYFQGNSAPDKSGLPSDRFSAERTGGSVSTLTIQRTQQEDSAVYLCASSSDRINTEAFFGQGTRLTVV.

This clonotype was found a few times. The chain links TRBV6-1 to TRBJ1-1; 8 bases line up with TRBD1. V shed 4 bases, J shed 7 bases, and the junction held 5 bases outside the gene matches. CDR1 and CDR2 (germline): MNHNS, SASEGT. The length of the CDR3 is 13 residues. DNA of the CDR3: TGTGCCAGCAGTGCCAGGGGGCGTCTTGAAGCTTTCTTT. The encoded protein is CASSARGRLEAFF.

Details on this clonotype: A far larger clone is a single base away, which makes a read error likely. The chain uses TRBV2 and TRBJ2-1; D is uncertain. Germline V CDR1 and CDR2: SNHLY, FYNNEI. The CDR3 is made up of 16 amino acids. Trimming took 7 bases from V and 2 from J, leaving 18 bases between them. CDR3 nucleotide sequence: TGTGCCAGCATCCCTTCAACTACTAACGCCTACAATGAGCAGTTCTTC. This translates into CASIPSTTNAYNEQFF.